Each of the 4 T cell receptor beta chains below was sequenced from the same sample in a study of cytomegalovirus exposure and HLA in healthy donors. PCR involved 60 Vbeta and 13 Jbeta primers. The assay was immunoSEQ multiplex PCR, and TCRdb's table has in-frame clones only and misses some. The repertoire consists of fewer than 85,000 clones, with 60% to 80% occurring once and the leading ten covering about an eighth. Sequencing input: PBMCs. The receptors were sampled from a woman aged 40 to 50 in good health and CMV-seropositive.

This clone was seen only a few times. The V and J genes are TRBV15 and TRBJ1-6; possibly TRBD1 for D (5 bases). The germline V gene has CDR1 LNHNV and CDR2 YYDKDF (reference sequence). The V end lost 3 bases, the J end lost 2 bases, and 8 bases lay between the germline ends. The CDR3 has 15 amino acids. Here the CDR3 reads CATSSGGAYNSPLHF. The CDR3 DNA is TGTGCCACCAGCAGCGGGGGGGCCTATAATTCACCCCTCCACTTT.

On this clone itself: Compared with germline, one end of the junction differs, possibly owing to a read error. The CDR3 nucleotides are TGTGCCAGCAGTGACCCGGGACTGAGTCCCGCAGGGGGCTTT. Encoded protein: CASSDPGLSPAGGF. V and J are TRBV6-1 and TRBJ1-6; TRBD1 matches at 7 bases. The germline gives CDR1 MNHNS, CDR2 SASEGT. The length of the CDR3 is 14 residues.

This chain uses TRBV5-5 with TRBJ1-1; TRBD1 is a possible D gene (5 bases). CDR3 length equals 15 residues. Germline CDR1 and CDR2: SGHKS and YYEKEE (reference sequence). V was shortened by 3 bases and J by 1 base, with 13 bases between the two germline ends. DNA of the CDR3: TGTGCCAGCAGCTCCCGCGGGGGTGCGAACACTGAAGCTTTCTTT. It specifies CASSSRGGANTEAFF.

V is TRBV9 and J is TRBJ2-1; D possibly corresponds to TRBD2 (6 bases). CDR1 is SGDLS, CDR2 YYNGEE, per germline. The CDR3 length is 18 residues. V lost 0 bases and J 5 bases, leaving 21 bases between the germline ends. Here the CDR3 DNA reads TGTGCCAGCAGCGTAGAGGCGGGGCTCTACCAGATTAACAATGAGCAGTTCTTC. Protein: CASSVEAGLYQINNEQFF. The full variable domain, its missing parts supplied by reference TRBV9 and TRBJ2-1, is DSGVTQTPKHLITATGQRVTLRCSPRSGDLSVYWYQQSLDQGLQFLIQYYNGEERAKGNILERFSAQQFPDLHSELNLSSLELGDSALYFCASSVEAGLYQINNEQFFGPGTRLTVL.